These 19 T cell receptor beta chains originate from one sample sequenced in a study of blood T cell repertoires in COVID-19. Method: immunoSEQ multiplex PCR; TCRdb's copy keeps in-frame clones and lacks some. Of almost 250,000 clones listed, 70% to 90% are singletons. Sequenced input: PBMCs or T cells enriched from blood (not recorded which). The receptor set was obtained from a woman in her forties or fifties with acute COVID-19.

The rearrangement uses TRBV3-1 (or the pseudogene TRBV3-2) and TRBJ2-1; perhaps TRBD2 as D (7 bases). The CDR3 is made up of 18 amino acids. V dropped 4 bases and J dropped 6 bases, with 25 bases sitting between them. The V gene's germline CDR1 is LGHDT and CDR2 YNNKEL (reference sequence). CDR3 sequence reads: CASSLAPLVGGPGNEQFF. The CDR3 bases are TGTGCCAGCAGCCTTGCCCCACTAGTGGGGGGGCCTGGCAATGAGCAGTTCTTC.

The J gene is TRBJ2-3, the V gene TRBV7-3; the match to TRBD2 covers 8 bases. Losses at the gene ends were 0 bases for V and 0 bases for J; bases not matched to a gene: 5. The CDR3 covers 17 residues. Germline V gene lookup returns CDR1 SGHTA and CDR2 FQGTGA. For the CDR3, the DNA is TGTGCCAGCAGCTTAACGGAGCGGGGGCCTAGCACAGATACGCAGTATTTT. Translated: CASSLTERGPSTDTQYF.

The V call is TRBV7-2, the J call TRBJ1-5; a weak D match, TRBD1 (5 bases). The CDR3 extends over 13 amino acids. Germline lookup yields CDR1 SGHTA and CDR2 FQGNSA. V was pared by 5 bases and J by 4 bases, with 9 bases between. The CDR3 reads CASSPGQNQPQHF. The CDR3 DNA reads TGTGCCAGCAGCCCAGGACAAAATCAGCCCCAGCATTTT.

Points on this clone: This CDR3 is also generated by other DNA sequences in the sample. The rearrangement links TRBV6-2 or TRBV6-3 to TRBJ1-6, with 7 nucleotides matching TRBD1. The V and J ends lost 6 bases and 8 bases, in that order; junction bases with no gene match: 7. This CDR3 contains 14 residues. Germline-derived CDR1 and CDR2 are MNHEY and SVGEGT. The CDR3 nucleotides read TGTGCCAGCAGCAGCAGACAGGGCCATTCACCCCTCCACTTT. Protein product: CASSSRQGHSPLHF.

This chain uses TRBV5-5 with TRBJ1-5; 8 nucleotides line up with TRBD1. Germline CDR1 SGHKS, CDR2 YYEKEE (reference sequence). This CDR3 comprises 14 residues. Germline trimming cut 7 bases from V and 2 bases from J; bases unmatched to any gene: 5. DNA for the CDR3: TGTGCCAGCGCCGGACAGGGAGGCAATCAGCCCCAGCATTTT. This codes for CASAGQGGNQPQHF.

In its sample, this clone was seen once. V usage is TRBV19 and J usage is TRBJ1-1, with D perhaps TRBD1 (6 bases). Trimming took 6 bases from V and 3 from J, leaving 26 bases between them. The germline V gene has CDR1 LNHDA and CDR2 SQIVND (reference sequence). There are 18 residues in the CDR3. This CDR3 reads CASRNRGGPGLLDTEAFF. The CDR3 DNA is TGTGCCAGTAGAAATAGGGGGGGGCCAGGGCTGTTGGACACTGAAGCTTTCTTT.

In its sample, this clone was seen once. V and J are TRBV9 and TRBJ1-1; a weak D match, TRBD1 (6 bases). This CDR3 region has 15 residues. The V end was cut by 4 bases, the J end by 0 bases, with 13 bases between. Looked up from germline, CDR1 is SGDLS and CDR2 is YYNGEE. The CDR3 DNA follows: TGTGCCAGCAGCTCCACGGGGACAATGAACACTGAAGCTTTCTTT. Translating gives CASSSTGTMNTEAFF.

This clone was detected ten times or more. V is TRBV12-2 and J is TRBJ1-2; TRBD1 reflects the table's D call only, with no check against the DNA. TRBV12-2 is described as a pseudogene. The CDR3 runs 14 residues. The CDR3 is CASRARRGGYGYTF. CDR3 bases: TGTGCAAGTCGCGCCCGTCGAGGGGGCTATGGCTACACCTTC.

J is TRBJ2-7 and V is TRBV19; 10 positions match TRBD1. This CDR3 has 15 residues. Germline CDR1 is LNHDA and CDR2 is SQIVND (reference sequence). Trimming took 6 bases from V and 4 from J; bases not matched to a gene: 9. The CDR3 DNA follows: TGTGCCAGTAGCCTAAACGGACAGGGGGTTTACGAGCAGTACTTC. It specifies CASSLNGQGVYEQYF.

This rearrangement joins TRBV19 to TRBJ2-3; no clear D gene. This CDR3 is 12 amino acids long. V was trimmed by 5 bases and J by 4 bases, leaving 7 bases between them. The germline CDR1 and CDR2 sequences are LNHDA and SQIVND (reference sequence). The CDR3 DNA reads TGTGCCAGTAGTTCGAGCTCAGATACGCAGTATTTT. The encoded protein is CASSSSSDTQYF. Combining the CDR3 with reference TRBV19 and TRBJ2-3 gives the whole variable domain DGGITQSPKYLFRKEGQNVTLSCEQNLNHDAMYWYRQDPGQGLRLIYYSQIVNDFQKGDIAEGYSVSREKKESFPLTVTSAQKNPTAFYLCASSSSSDTQYFGPGTRLTVL.

The chain recombines TRBV9 with TRBJ1-2; tentative D call: TRBD1 (5 bases). V was shortened by 0 bases and J by 2 bases, with 8 bases between the two germline ends. The CDR3 runs to 14 residues. Per germline, CDR1 SGDLS and CDR2 YYNGEE. The chain's CDR3 is CASSVGSGNYGYTF. In nucleotides, the CDR3 is TGTGCCAGCAGCGTAGGTTCAGGGAACTATGGCTACACCTTC. Full variable domain (outside the CDR3, taken from reference TRBV9 and TRBJ1-2): DSGVTQTPKHLITATGQRVTLRCSPRSGDLSVYWYQQSLDQGLQFLIQYYNGEERAKGNILERFSAQQFPDLHSELNLSSLELGDSALYFCASSVGSGNYGYTFGSGTRLTVV.

The chain carries TRBV12-3 or TRBV12-4 and TRBJ2-5; D possibly corresponds to TRBD1 (6 bases). Trimming stripped 6 bases from V and 5 bases from J, with 10 bases between. This CDR3 spans 12 amino acids. CDR3 sequence reads: CASRRGMETQYF. CDR3 in DNA: TGTGCCAGCAGAAGGGGGATGGAGACCCAGTACTTC.

V gene TRBV19 combines with J gene TRBJ1-2; possible D gene TRBD1, 6 bases. Germline V CDR1 and CDR2: LNHDA, SQIVND (reference sequence). CDR3 length: 13 amino acids. V lost 8 bases, J lost 1 base, and 11 bases lay in between. The CDR3 DNA reads TGTGCCAGTCAACAGGGAATTAACTATGGCTACACCTTC. This encodes CASQQGINYGYTF.

V is TRBV2 and J is TRBJ2-2, with D possibly matching TRBD2 (6 bases). Germline CDR1 is SNHLY and CDR2 is FYNNEI. The CDR3 has 15 residues. Trimming pared 7 bases from V and 0 bases from J, leaving 12 bases between. CDR3 protein: CASTIADSNTGELFF. CDR3 sequence (DNA): TGTGCCAGCACCATAGCGGATTCGAACACCGGGGAGCTGTTTTTT.

The V and J genes are TRBV4-3 and TRBJ1-4; weak D call: TRBD1 (5 bases). Per the germline V gene, CDR1 is LGHNA and CDR2 is YSLEER. Trimming took off 4 bases at V and 4 bases at J, with 13 bases between the two ends. The CDR3 contains 15 residues. The CDR3 protein is CASSLNRQINEKLFF. The CDR3 DNA reads as TGCGCCAGCAGCCTAAACCGACAGATTAATGAAAAACTGTTTTTT.

The CDR3 sequence: CASRQNSGANVLTF. CDR3 sequence (DNA): TGTGCCAGCCGACAGAACTCTGGGGCCAACGTCCTGACTTTC. The rearrangement uses TRBV6-5 and TRBJ2-6, with D perhaps matching TRBD1 (5 bases). The germline gives CDR1 MNHEY, CDR2 SVGAGI. This CDR3 comprises 14 residues. Trimming removed 8 bases at V and 0 bases at J, with 8 bases between.

This chain uses TRBV6-2 or TRBV6-3 with TRBJ1-6; no clear D. CDR1 MNHEY and CDR2 SVGEGT come from the germline V gene. CDR3 length equals 14 residues. Trimming shortened V by 4 bases and J by 6 bases, and 10 bases separated the two germline ends. The CDR3 DNA is TGTGCCAGCAGTTTGGCAGATTTTAATTCACCCCTCCACTTT. Its translation is CASSLADFNSPLHF.

The J gene is TRBJ2-7, the V gene TRBV2, with D maybe TRBD1 (5 bases). The V end lost 7 bases, the J end lost 5 bases, and 15 bases lay between the germline ends. CDR3 length: 13 amino acids. Germline assignment: CDR1 SNHLY and CDR2 FYNNEI. The CDR3 region has the DNA TGTGCCAGCAATTCTGACAGTCGCAACGAGCAGTACTTC. Protein: CASNSDSRNEQYF.

The V gene is TRBV7-9, the J gene TRBJ1-5, with 8 positions matching TRBD1. The germline V gene has CDR1 SEHNR and CDR2 FQNEAQ (reference sequence). V dropped 5 bases and J dropped 6; count of bases not matched to a gene: 15. The length of the CDR3 is 17 residues. The CDR3 spells CASSRIRQGFEGQPQHF. CDR3 nucleotides: TGTGCCAGCAGCCGGATTAGACAGGGGTTTGAAGGTCAGCCCCAGCATTTT.